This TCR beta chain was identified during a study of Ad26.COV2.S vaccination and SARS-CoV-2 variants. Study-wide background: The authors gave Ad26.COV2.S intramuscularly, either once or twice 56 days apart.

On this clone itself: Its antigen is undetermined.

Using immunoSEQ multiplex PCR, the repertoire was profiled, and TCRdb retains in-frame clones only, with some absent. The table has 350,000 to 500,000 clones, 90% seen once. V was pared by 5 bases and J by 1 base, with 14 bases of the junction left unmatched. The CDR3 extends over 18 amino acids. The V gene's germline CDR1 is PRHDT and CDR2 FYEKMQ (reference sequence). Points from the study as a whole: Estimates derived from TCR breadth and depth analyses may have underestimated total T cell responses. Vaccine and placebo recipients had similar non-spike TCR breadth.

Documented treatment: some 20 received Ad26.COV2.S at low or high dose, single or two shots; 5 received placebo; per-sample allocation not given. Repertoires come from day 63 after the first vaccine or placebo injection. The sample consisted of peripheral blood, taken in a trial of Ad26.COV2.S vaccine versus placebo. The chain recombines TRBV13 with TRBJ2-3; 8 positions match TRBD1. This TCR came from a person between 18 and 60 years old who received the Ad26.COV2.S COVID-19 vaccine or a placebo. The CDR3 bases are TGTGCCAGCAGCACACACTCTCCGGGACAGGACCGCACAGATACGCAGTATTTT. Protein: CASSTHSPGQDRTDTQYF.